Each of the 31 T cell receptor beta chains below was sequenced from the same sample in a study of early stage breast cancer tumors. Repertoires were generated with immunoSEQ multiplex PCR, while TCRdb's copy carries only in-frame clones and drops some. The sample consists of over 3,500 clones, just under 70% of them appearing once. The sample taken for sequencing was breast tumor tissue. The receptor source for this set is a person aged 35-49 years with breast cancer.

V and J are TRBV7-3 and TRBJ2-3; no definite D call. Germline CDR1 SGHTA, CDR2 FQGTGA. Trimming left V 4 bases short and J 6 bases short, with 11 bases between. This CDR3 has 13 amino acids. The CDR3 DNA sequence: TGTGCCAGCAGCTCAAGTATTGCGGATACGCAGTATTTT. Translation gives CASSSSIADTQYF.

The J gene is TRBJ2-7, the V gene TRBV19, with TRBD2 identical over 12 bases. From germline, CDR1 is LNHDA and CDR2 SQIVND (reference sequence). With V trimmed by 3 bases and J by 6 bases, 6 bases remained unmatched. This CDR3 contains 15 residues. The CDR3 sequence: CASSIALAGGREQYF. The CDR3 DNA sequence: TGTGCCAGTAGTATTGCACTAGCGGGAGGTCGCGAGCAGTACTTC.

The genes are TRBV7-2 and TRBJ1-1; no reliable D call. The CDR3 covers 14 residues. The germline gives CDR1 SGHTA, CDR2 FQGNSA. V shed 5 bases and J shed 0 bases, with 10 bases lying between them. The CDR3 DNA reads TGTGCCAGCAGCCTGGCGGGGATGAACACTGAAGCTTTCTTT. This codes for CASSLAGMNTEAFF.

The genes are TRBV19 and TRBJ1-5; D remains ambiguous. V was clipped by 3 bases and J by 4 bases, with 16 bases between them. Per germline, CDR1 LNHDA and CDR2 SQIVND (reference sequence). The CDR3 runs to 16 residues. CDR3 nucleotides: TGTGCCAGTAGTATTGGTATGGGGTCCATGAATCAGCCCCAGCATTTT. Amino acids: CASSIGMGSMNQPQHF.

This chain connects TRBV7-3 to TRBJ2-1, with 12 bases aligning to TRBD2. Germline V lookup: CDR1 SGHTA, CDR2 FQGTGA. The CDR3 loop spans 18 amino acids. The ends lost 2 bases at V and 6 bases at J; junction bases unmatched: 11. Here the CDR3 reads CASSLWPPTSGRRNEQFF. For the CDR3, the DNA is TGTGCCAGCAGCTTATGGCCCCCGACTAGCGGGAGACGCAATGAGCAGTTCTTC.

The CDR3 region is CASISSGTGGSYNEQFF. The CDR3 bases are TGTGCCAGCATCTCCTCTGGGACAGGGGGCTCCTACAATGAGCAGTTCTTC. The V and J genes are TRBV28 and TRBJ2-1, with TRBD1 matching 11 bases. Germline V CDR1 and CDR2: MDHEN, SYDVKM. This CDR3 is 17 amino acids long. V lost 7 bases and J lost 0; bases outside the gene matches: 8.

To note about this clone: The same CDR3 also results from other DNA sequences found in this sample. The chain carries TRBV29-1 and TRBJ2-1; D might be TRBD2 (6 bases). This CDR3 is 14 amino acids long. The V end lost 4 bases, the J end lost 6 bases, and 16 bases lay between the germline ends. In germline, CDR1 is SQVTM, CDR2 ANQGSEA. CDR3 amino acids: CSVARTGAPNEQFF. CDR3 nucleotides: TGCAGCGTTGCAAGAACGGGAGCCCCCAATGAGCAGTTCTTC.

This clone was observed a single time. This chain connects TRBV19 to TRBJ2-1, with D perhaps matching TRBD2 (5 bases). The germline CDR1 and CDR2 sequences are LNHDA and SQIVND (reference sequence). The CDR3 is 15 amino acids. Trimming took off 3 bases at V and 4 bases at J, with 13 bases between the two ends. The CDR3 region has the DNA TGTGCCAGTAGTATGAGGCTAGCTCTATACAATGAGCAGTTCTTC. Translating it yields CASSMRLALYNEQFF.

The rearrangement joins TRBV10-2 to TRBJ2-7; D might be TRBD1 or TRBD2, each matching 6 bases. Trimming left V 6 bases short and J 0 bases short, with 15 bases between. The CDR3 consists of 15 residues. The germline CDR1 and CDR2 sequences are WSHSY and SAAADI. The CDR3 DNA follows: TGCGCCAGCAGGGGGGCAGGGACTGGCTCCTACGAGCAGTACTTC. Its protein product is CASRGAGTGSYEQYF.

The chain carries TRBV29-1 and TRBJ2-4, with D uncertain. V lost 3 bases and J 0 bases, leaving 6 bases between the germline ends. The CDR3 sequence is 13 residues long. The germline gives CDR1 SQVTM, CDR2 ANQGSEA. The CDR3 sequence: CSVEVSAKNIQYF. CDR3 DNA sequence: TGCAGCGTTGAGGTCTCAGCCAAAAACATTCAGTACTTC.

This clone was detected only a few times. This chain connects TRBV19 to TRBJ1-2; the D gene is possibly TRBD1 (5 bases). CDR1 LNHDA and CDR2 SQIVND come from the germline V gene (reference sequence). V gave up 3 bases and J gave up 2 bases, with 16 bases separating them. There are 16 residues in the CDR3. CDR3 in amino acids: CASSIGPGSQNYGYTF. CDR3 in DNA: TGTGCCAGTAGTATCGGCCCAGGGAGTCAGAACTATGGCTACACCTTC.

This clone appeared a few times. The chain recombines TRBV6-1 with TRBJ2-1, with TRBD2 identical over 9 bases. The V segment lost 5 bases and the J segment 6 bases; nucleotides outside the gene matches: 8. This CDR3 is 15 amino acids long. Germline-derived CDR1 and CDR2 are MNHNS and SASEGT. The CDR3 loop is CASSLTSGGFNEQFF. Here the CDR3 DNA reads TGTGCCAGCAGTCTGACTAGCGGAGGTTTCAATGAGCAGTTCTTC.

The chain has TRBV27 and TRBJ1-5; 7 positions match TRBD1. In germline, CDR1 is MNHEY, CDR2 SMNVEV (reference sequence). Trimming took 5 bases from V and 1 from J; bases not matched to a gene: 8. This CDR3 is built from 16 residues. CDR3 nucleotides: TGTGCCAGCAGTCAAGACAGGGCCCCAAGCAATCAGCCCCAGCATTTT. The encoded protein is CASSQDRAPSNQPQHF.

The J gene is TRBJ1-1, the V gene TRBV5-8; 7 bases fit TRBD1. Trimming cost V 0 bases and J 5 bases; bases outside gene matches: 7. This CDR3 region has 15 residues. CDR1 SGHTS and CDR2 YDEGEE come from the germline V gene. CDR3 region: CASSLGQGVRTEAFF. The CDR3 DNA reads TGTGCCAGCAGCTTGGGACAGGGAGTTAGGACTGAAGCTTTCTTT.

The rearrangement uses TRBV30 and TRBJ2-7; 11 bases align to TRBD1. Germline-derived CDR1 and CDR2 are GTSNPN and SVGIG (reference sequence). Trimming at V came to 1 base and at J to 6 bases, leaving 17 bases not matched to a gene. The CDR3 length is 18 residues. CDR3 protein: CAWSAAAVLGQGAGEQYF. The CDR3 DNA follows: TGTGCCTGGAGTGCGGCAGCCGTCCTCGGACAGGGGGCGGGCGAGCAGTACTTC.

The chain uses TRBV30 and TRBJ1-2; D ambiguous. Germline V gene data show CDR1 as GTSNPN and CDR2 as SVGIG (reference sequence). This CDR3 contains 15 residues. V was clipped by 3 bases and J by 7 bases, with 21 bases between them. DNA for the CDR3: TGTGCCTGGAGATTTTTCGGACCTGGTTCGGGTGGCTACACCTTC. Amino acids: CAWRFFGPGSGGYTF.

The chain recombines TRBV7-3 with TRBJ2-1; D remains unclear. V dropped 4 bases and J dropped 5 bases, with 9 bases sitting between them. The germline CDR1 and CDR2 sequences are SGHTA and FQGTGA. The CDR3 is 13 residues long. The CDR3 sequence is CASSSDGHNEQFF. In nucleotides, the CDR3 is TGTGCCAGCAGCTCCGACGGTCACAATGAGCAGTTCTTC.

The gene calls are TRBV27 and TRBJ1-2; D is unresolved. The CDR3 runs to 13 residues. Trimming stripped 3 bases from V and 5 bases from J, with 10 bases between. CDR1 and CDR2 from the germline V gene are MNHEY and SMNVEV (reference sequence). The CDR3 here is CASSFGVTYGYTF. The CDR3 region has the DNA TGTGCCAGCAGTTTCGGGGTTACGTATGGCTACACCTTC.

Only one count was recorded for this clone. The chain recombines TRBV7-8 with TRBJ1-3, with a weak D call TRBD1 (5 bases). V lost 3 bases, J lost 0 bases, and 9 bases lay in between. The CDR3 has 15 amino acids. CDR1 is SGHVS and CDR2 is FQNEAQ in the germline V gene. The CDR3 here is CASSLTVTSGNTIYF. CDR3 DNA: TGTGCCAGCAGCTTGACAGTGACCTCTGGAAACACCATATATTTT.

J is TRBJ2-2 and V is TRBV10-3; the match to TRBD2 covers 8 bases. The length of the CDR3 is 14 residues. The V gene's germline CDR1 is ENHRY and CDR2 SYGVKD. J gave up 5 bases and V 7 bases, and 6 bases lay outside the gene matches. The CDR3 protein is CAITREGRTGELFF. CDR3 nucleotide sequence: TGTGCCATCACTCGGGAGGGGAGGACCGGGGAGCTGTTTTTT.

The chain carries TRBV6-1 and TRBJ2-7; the match to TRBD1 covers 7 bases. This CDR3 is built from 13 residues. V gave up 8 bases and J gave up 6 bases; unmatched junction bases: 10. Germline CDR1 reads MNHNS; CDR2 reads SASEGT. CDR3: CASSTDREGEQYF. The CDR3 DNA reads TGTGCCAGCTCAACTGACAGGGAAGGCGAGCAGTACTTC.

This rearrangement joins TRBV12-5 to TRBJ2-3; maybe TRBD1 (6 bases). The CDR3 is 13 residues long. The germline CDR1 and CDR2 sequences are LGHNT and FRNRAP. Trimming shortened V by 6 bases and J by 4 bases, and 11 bases separated the two germline ends. The CDR3 DNA follows: TGTGCTAGTGGCCCACAGGGCCCAGATACGCAGTATTTT. Translated, it gives CASGPQGPDTQYF.

V and J are TRBV5-8 and TRBJ1-3, with 7 bases fitting TRBD1. This CDR3 has 15 residues. Losses at the gene ends were 4 bases for V and 0 bases for J; bases not matched to a gene: 4. The germline CDR1 and CDR2 sequences are SGHTS and YDEGEE. CDR3 bases: TGTGCCAGCAGCCTGAGGGGGCCCTCTGGAAACACCATATATTTT. Amino acids: CASSLRGPSGNTIYF.

The chain joins TRBV6-1 to TRBJ2-1; no definite D call. Germline V gene sequence: CDR1 MNHNS, CDR2 SASEGT. Trimming took 9 bases from V and 1 from J, leaving 4 bases between them. The CDR3 is made up of 11 amino acids. CDR3 DNA sequence: TGTGCCAGTGGGTCCTACAATGAGCAGTTCTTC. This sequence encodes CASGSYNEQFF.

This sequence joins TRBV12-2 and TRBJ2-7; the table's D call TRBD1 went unverified against the DNA. TRBV12-2 is reported as a pseudogene. The CDR3 length is 20 residues. CDR3 nucleotides: TGTGCAAGTCGCTTAGCGATGGGGGACAGGGCCTACCATTATTCCTACGAGCAGTACTTC. Translation gives CASRLAMGDRAYHYSYEQYF.

This clone is medium-sized. The CDR3 DNA reads TGTGCCAGCAGCGTAGGGGGAGCAGCATTCGACGAGCAGTACTTC. This codes for CASSVGGAAFDEQYF. This chain links TRBV9 with TRBJ2-7; D is possibly TRBD2 (5 bases). Deletions cut 0 bases from V and 5 bases from J, with 15 bases between. Germline CDR1 SGDLS, CDR2 YYNGEE. CDR3 length: 15 residues.

This sequence joins TRBV7-6 and TRBJ2-5; D is unclear. The V gene's germline CDR1 is SGHVS and CDR2 FNYEAQ. The CDR3 totals 15 residues. Trimming took 3 bases from V and 5 from J, leaving 16 bases between them. The DNA of the CDR3 is TGTGCCAGCAGCTTTACCGACATTGAGGACGAGACCCAGTACTTC. It codes for CASSFTDIEDETQYF.

V gene TRBV7-6 combines with J gene TRBJ2-3; TRBD2 aligns across 7 bases. The CDR3 runs to 15 residues. The V segment lost 2 bases and the J segment 1 base; nucleotides outside the gene matches: 3. Germline CDR1 reads SGHVS; CDR2 reads FNYEAQ. The CDR3 coding sequence is TGTGCCAGCAGCTTATTCCTAGCGGGCACAGATACGCAGTATTTT. It translates to CASSLFLAGTDTQYF.

J is TRBJ1-5 and V is TRBV10-3; 8 bases fit TRBD1. The length of the CDR3 is 15 residues. CDR1 and CDR2 from the germline V gene are ENHRY and SYGVKD. With 0 bases clipped from V and 7 bases from J, the junction kept 5 bases outside the gene matches. The CDR3 is CAISESTGVEQPQHF. In DNA form, the CDR3 reads TGTGCCATCAGTGAGTCGACAGGGGTAGAACAGCCCCAGCATTTT.

This chain uses TRBV7-2 with TRBJ2-5; perhaps TRBD2 as D (6 bases). The ends were cut back, 4 bases at V and 5 bases at J, with 17 bases in the middle. Germline lookup yields CDR1 SGHTA and CDR2 FQGNSA. The length of the CDR3 is 15 residues. The CDR3, as DNA: TGTGCCAGCAGCTCTTCCCGGGACTGGATGGAGACCCAGTACTTC. Its translation is CASSSSRDWMETQYF.

This clone was recorded a few times. The chain employs TRBV10-3 and TRBJ1-5; 8 bases are shared with TRBD1. V lost 2 bases, J lost 2 bases, and 5 bases stayed unmatched. Germline CDR1 and CDR2: ENHRY and SYGVKD. The CDR3 loop spans 16 amino acids. The CDR3 spells CAISEDRGNGNQPQHF. The CDR3 bases are TGTGCCATCAGTGAGGACAGGGGAAATGGCAATCAGCCCCAGCATTTT.